This T cell receptor beta chain was captured by sequencing in a study of Ad26.COV2.S vaccination and SARS-CoV-2 variants. Study details: As a participant in COV1001, the donor was in the Ad26.COV2.S trial arm.

The V gene's germline CDR1 is SGHKS and CDR2 YYEKEE (reference sequence). The length of the CDR3 is 16 residues. The V end was cut by 3 bases, the J end by 1 base, with 16 bases between. TCRdb's table, derived via immunoSEQ multiplex PCR, lists solely in-frame clones and lacks some. Of about 400,000 clones listed, 89% are singletons. Treatment here: some 19 received Ad26.COV2.S at low or high dose, single or two shots; about 5 received placebo; per-sample allocation not given. Sampling was performed 63 days after the first vaccine or placebo injection. Boston hosted the donor, who was an adult aged 18-55 years. For this clone: The antigen is not known.

Study-level results: Reported post-vaccination CD8+ and CD4+ T cell responses to spike showed substantial breadth. Greater spike-specific TCR breadth was seen in vaccine recipients than in placebo recipients.

J is TRBJ1-1 and V is TRBV5-5, with D possibly being TRBD1 (6 bases). The TCR was taken from a person between 18 and 60 years old who received the Ad26.COV2.S COVID-19 vaccine or a placebo. Sequences were derived from peripheral blood, sampled in a trial of Ad26.COV2.S vaccine versus placebo. The CDR3 protein is CASSYALAGANTEAFF. CDR3 nucleotides: TGTGCCAGCAGCTATGCCCTCGCGGGGGCGAACACTGAAGCTTTCTTT.